These 8 T cell receptor beta chains share one sample of origin, sequenced in a study of T cell responses to AZD1222 COVID-19 vaccine. Data came from immunoSEQ multiplex PCR; TCRdb stores just in-frame clones and leaves some out. The data show about 150,000 clones, less than 90% seen once. The material sequenced was peripheral blood, taken after recovery from COVID-19. The source is an adult who had recovered from COVID-19.

CDR3 region: CASSGSSYNEQFF. CDR3 nucleotide sequence: TGTGCCAGCAGTGGGAGCTCCTACAATGAGCAGTTCTTC. J is TRBJ2-1 and V is TRBV27; possible D gene TRBD2, 5 bases. This CDR3 has 13 residues. V was clipped by 5 bases and J by 0 bases, with 5 bases between them. Germline CDR1 reads MNHEY; CDR2 reads SMNVEV (reference sequence).

V and J are TRBV5-6 and TRBJ2-3; D uncertain. V was trimmed by 5 bases and J by 2 bases, leaving 15 bases between them. CDR1 and CDR2 (germline): SGHDT, YYEEEE. There are 15 residues in the CDR3. The DNA for the CDR3 is TGTGCCAGCAGATCCAAGGGTCGGGCCACAGATACGCAGTATTTT. Protein product: CASRSKGRATDTQYF.

This clone was picked up a small number of times. The rearrangement links TRBV9 to TRBJ2-1; 10 bases line up with TRBD1. The CDR3 is made up of 18 amino acids. CDR1 is SGDLS and CDR2 is YYNGEE in the germline V gene. V dropped 4 bases and J dropped 3; count of bases not matched to a gene: 13. CDR3 loop: CASSYYPTDRGYYNEQFF. The CDR3 nucleotides read TGTGCCAGCAGCTATTACCCTACGGACAGGGGGTACTACAATGAGCAGTTCTTC.

This clone turned up a few times. The V gene is TRBV28, the J gene TRBJ1-5, with D uncertain. V lost 5 bases to trimming and J lost 9 bases, with 11 bases between them. This CDR3 spans 12 amino acids. Looked up from germline, CDR1 is MDHEN and CDR2 is SYDVKM. The CDR3 DNA sequence: TGTGCCAGCAGTCCCCCCCGGGGGCCCCAGCATTTT. This encodes CASSPPRGPQHF. Complete variable domain (other parts from reference TRBV28 and TRBJ1-5): DVKVTQSSRYLVKRTGEKVFLECVQDMDHENMFWYRQDPGLGLRLIYFSYDVKMKEKGDIPEGYSVSREKKERFSLILESASTNQTSMYLCASSPPRGPQHFGDGTRLSIL.

The rearrangement links TRBV28 to TRBJ1-2, with a possible D match to TRBD1 (6 bases). The CDR3 runs 16 residues. V lost 11 bases and J 3 bases, leaving 25 bases between the germline ends. Per the germline V gene, CDR1 is MDHEN and CDR2 is SYDVKM. CDR3 DNA: TGTGCCTGTGTGTCGGCAGGGGATAATATTGACTATGGCTACACCTTC. Translating gives CACVSAGDNIDYGYTF.

CDR3 DNA sequence: TGTGCCACCAGCGATGGAGACTACGAGCAGTACTTC. Translating it yields CATSDGDYEQYF. This chain joins TRBV15 and TRBJ2-7; D ambiguous. This CDR3 has 12 amino acids. Germline lookup yields CDR1 LNHNV and CDR2 YYDKDF (reference sequence). Trimming left V 5 bases short and J 3 bases short, with 8 bases between.

The chain joins TRBV27 to TRBJ2-7; D call uncertain. The CDR3 extends over 12 amino acids. Germline V gene lookup returns CDR1 MNHEY and CDR2 SMNVEV (reference sequence). The ends were cut back, 4 bases at V and 3 bases at J, with 7 bases in the middle. CDR3: CASSYDNYEQYF. The DNA of the CDR3 is TGTGCCAGCAGTTACGACAACTACGAGCAGTACTTC.

This sequence joins TRBV6-5 and TRBJ1-1; 8 positions agree with TRBD1. CDR1 and CDR2 from the germline V gene are MNHEY and SVGAGI. The V segment lost 6 bases and the J segment 2 bases; nucleotides outside the gene matches: 8. This CDR3 has 15 residues. DNA for the CDR3: TGTGCCAGCAGCGGACAGGGAGGGATAAACACTGAAGCTTTCTTT. The encoded protein is CASSGQGGINTEAFF.